Given below is one T cell receptor (beta chain) in context. This clone's antigen is unknown. Relative to the germline gene, one junction end is altered; a read error may explain this. All donors were healthy Caucasians. Three pairs of female monozygotic twins, all aged about 18 to 29 years, were included in the twin cohort. RNA for TCR libraries was isolated from peripheral blood mononuclear cells. The data are from a study of identical twins (dated by TCRdb to about 2016). General notes on the study: TCR alpha and beta repertoires from monozygotic twins, unrelated adults of various ages and cord blood were deep-sequenced to test whether fetal clonotypes persist. Replicate twin experiments were performed at different times using different library preparation protocols to rule out contamination. Paper-wide results and their limitations: Because the same donors could not be followed over many years, conclusions were based on cross-sectional statistical analysis. Zero-insertion analyses could be partly confounded by invariant T cells such as MAIT and iNKT, though diverse VJ usage argued against such confounding for most clonotypes. Abundant cord blood beta clonotypes had fewer insertions, young adult naive repertoires showed a similar but weaker trend, and memory repertoires showed no such trend. A weaker excess of twin sharing was found in beta out-of-frame sequences because the signal-to-noise ratio was lowered by fewer shared sequences. In monozygotic twins, out-of-frame TCR alpha sharing was systematically underestimated by recombination models, although the models agreed with sharing between unrelated individuals. Out-of-frame TCR alpha sequences shared between twins showed an excess of low generation-probability sequences compared with coincidental sharing between unrelated individuals.

The CDR3 holds 16 amino acids from the cysteine to the phenylalanine. CDR3 DNA only is kept here, 48 bases in frame from base 1. The library was generated by 5' RACE. Sequencer: Illumina HiSeq 2000. Template switching introduced a universal primer binding site; the final cDNA contained a unique molecular identifier, enabling accurate counting of TCR cDNA molecules. Specific primers in the conserved constant-segment region were used to synthesize first-strand cDNA for the TCR alpha and beta chains. To control for contamination, each cDNA library was double barcoded with a SMART-Mk sample barcode plus Illumina barcodes. TruSeq adapter sequences, together with Illumina sample barcodes, were added in two successive PCR steps. TCR alpha and beta cDNA libraries were sequenced on the Illumina HiSeq platform with custom primers. The authors' pipeline ran thus. Raw reads were processed with MiGEC to extract unique molecular identifiers, and MiXCR was used to determine CDR3 positions. Recombination models were inferred per individual with the repgenHMM and IGoR tools using an EM algorithm. Shared clonotype analysis was performed with the tcR package in R, normalizing sharing by the product of cloneset sizes. To study raw recombination free of thymic and clonal selection effects, out-of-frame nonproductive sequences were analyzed. TCRdb reprocessing: public reads trimmed at Q25 with fastp, clones called with MiXCR, in-frame beta chains kept. Rows are unified per CDR3 protein, each entry keeping the most common DNA and genes. These V and J calls derive from TCRdb rather than the authors' analysis. For this sample there are 650,000 to 750,000 distinct CDR3 sequences; about 20% appear just once. The ten largest make up around 4.4% of the sample.

The same specimen was also included in a second study, on T cells expressing NK-cell markers. As the second study states: TCR beta-chain repertoires were profiled in sorted CD3+CD56+NKG2C+, CD3+CD56+NKG2C- and CD3+CD56-NKG2C+ T-cell subsets from about 8 donors. Among the eight sequenced donors, seven were HCMV-seropositive and one was HCMV-seronegative. To restrict sorting to alphabetaTCR-expressing T cells, an anti-gammadeltaTCR antibody was added in several experiments. In roughly 6 donors, the dominant CD3+CD56+NKG2C+ clonotypes were among the top 10 CD8+ clonotypes and accounted for roughly 1.0-7.5% of CD8+ T cells. Those dominant clonotypes were again the most abundant among CD3+CD56-NKG2C+ cells in a handful of donors, at 28.3-60.1%. It remained unclear whether the expanded NKG2C-expressing T cell clones were specific for HCMV antigens. The study sequenced eight donors, all healthy volunteers chosen at random: three men and five women. HCMV-specific IgG was detected in serum with a commercial ELISA kit to determine HCMV serostatus. Bulk peripheral blood T-cell repertoires were additionally sequenced from unsorted PBMC for over five donors. MIGEC was used to demultiplex reads and group reads by UMI, and MiTCR was used to assemble and quantify clonotypes. To remove erroneous sequences, TCR cDNA sequences were retained only when supported by two or more reads. The tcR package was used for downstream repertoire analysis, and clonotypes were matched across fractions by CDR3 nucleotide sequence plus V segment. VDJmatch was used to annotate antigen specificity against VDJdb, with one amino acid substitution allowed in CDR3.

The chain was built from TRBV12-3 or TRBV12-4 and TRBJ2-2, with the D gene uncertain. This TCR derives from a woman aged 18-29 years in good health. The source material was PBMCs. The CDR3 sequence is CASSFEATHNIGELFF. The DNA sequence reads TGTGCCAGCAGTTTCGAGGCTACCCATAACATCGGGGAGCTGTTTTTT.